Below are 21 T cell receptor beta chains sequenced from a single sample in a study of immune characterization of retroperitoneal liposarcoma. MiXCR was run by TCRdb on the PCR reads, yielding one entry per CDR3 protein. Among about 11,000 distinct CDR3 sequences listed, 40% to 55% were seen once. The sample taken for sequencing was tumor tissue. All receptors come from a female donor with retroperitoneal liposarcoma.

This clonotype was observed a few times. The J gene is TRBJ2-5, the V gene TRBV6-6; D gene ambiguous. The DNA end is more similar to TRBJ2-7, so the J call may be wrong. The germline V gene encodes CDR1 MNHNY and CDR2 SVGAGI (reference sequence). The length of the CDR3 is 17 residues. The CDR3 nucleotides read TGTGCCAGCAGTTACTCGACACAGACTCAAATCCTGGCCGAGCAGTACTTC. Translation: CASSYSTQTQILAEQYF.

Points on this clonotype: As the CDR3 is not closed by the conserved phenylalanine or tryptophan, this likely results from a read error. The chain joins TRBV12-3 or TRBV12-4 to TRBJ2-7, with 8 positions matching TRBD1. The CDR3 extends over 14 amino acids. After removal of 4 bases from V and 0 bases from J, the junction contained 2 bases not matched to a gene. The CDR3 spells CASSYGTGSYEQYL. The CDR3 DNA sequence: TGTGCCAGCAGTTATGGGACAGGCTCCTACGAGCAGTACTTA.

The rearrangement uses TRBV7-2 and TRBJ2-1, with 7 bases that match TRBD2. The CDR3 has 16 amino acids. CDR1 and CDR2 (germline): SGHTA, FQGNSA. Trimming cost V 3 bases and J 13 bases; bases outside gene matches: 18. This chain's CDR3 is CASSFSFSGAQETQFF. For the CDR3, the DNA is TGTGCCAGCAGCTTCTCCTTCAGCGGGGCCCAAGAGACCCAGTTCTTC. Based on the CDR3 plus reference TRBV7-2 and TRBJ2-1, the full variable domain is GAGVSQSPSNKVTEKGKDVELRCDPISGHTALYWYRQSLGQGLEFLIYFQGNSAPDKSGLPSDRFSAERTGGSVSTLTIQRTQQEDSAVYLCASSFSFSGAQETQFFGPGTRLTVL.

This clonotype came up a few times. In DNA form, the CDR3 reads TGTGCCAGCAGTTCGGGCCAGCCCCAGCATTTT. It translates to CASSSGQPQHF. V usage is TRBV6-1 and J usage is TRBJ1-5; no definite D call. Germline assignment: CDR1 MNHNS and CDR2 SASEGT. The CDR3 runs 11 residues. Trimming removed 5 bases from V and 7 bases from J, with 6 bases in between.

V and J are TRBV6-6 and TRBJ2-1, with D perhaps TRBD1 (6 bases). The tail of the sequence fits TRBJ2-7 better, so the J call may be wrong. Germline V gene lookup returns CDR1 MNHNY and CDR2 SVGAGI (reference sequence). This CDR3 has 15 residues. Here the CDR3 reads CASSYSSTGTYEQYF. CDR3 nucleotides: TGTGCCAGCAGTTACTCGTCAACAGGGACCTACGAGCAGTACTTC.

This chain uses TRBV7-2 with TRBJ1-2, with 7 positions matching TRBD1. The J segment lost 4 bases and the V segment lost 6 bases, leaving 8 bases of the junction unmatched. CDR1 is SGHTA and CDR2 is FQGNSA in the germline V gene. The CDR3 is made up of 14 amino acids. The CDR3 loop reads CASSPNRDSYGYTF. The CDR3 nucleotides read TGTGCCAGCAGTCCGAACCGGGACAGCTATGGCTACACCTTC.

There are a few counts of this clonotype. This chain uses TRBV6-1 with TRBJ2-5, with 8 bases matching TRBD2. Germline V gene lookup returns CDR1 MNHNS and CDR2 SASEGT. Trimming cost V 3 bases and J 11 bases; bases outside gene matches: 14. The CDR3 extends over 15 amino acids. CDR3 nucleotide sequence: TGTGCCAGCAGTGAGCTGGGACTAGAGGGGGGTGAGCAGTACTTC. This sequence encodes CASSELGLEGGEQYF.

This clonotype has more than one count but fewer than ten. The V gene is TRBV6-1, the J gene TRBJ2-1; 8 nucleotides match TRBD2. Germline V lookup: CDR1 MNHNS, CDR2 SASEGT. J was trimmed by 7 bases and V by 4 bases; bases with no gene match: 6. This CDR3 contains 14 residues. The CDR3 region has the DNA TGTGCCAGCAGTGTCCTCCAGCGGGAGAATGAGCAGTTCTTC. Translating gives CASSVLQRENEQFF.

This clonotype was seen a handful of times. V is TRBV10-3 and J is TRBJ2-5, with 7 bases aligning to TRBD1. The end of the DNA is better explained by TRBJ2-7, so the J call may be wrong. Germline CDR1 reads ENHRY; CDR2 reads SYGVKD. The CDR3 covers 12 residues. In DNA form, the CDR3 reads TGTGCCACCAAACGGGACAGCTACGAGCAGTACTTC. Its protein is CATKRDSYEQYF.

Points on this clonotype: Relative to the germline gene, one junction end is altered; a read error may explain this. The CDR3 here is CASSYPPRGGSSYKEQFF. The DNA for the CDR3 is TGTGCCAGCAGTTATCCACCAAGGGGCGGGAGTTCCTACAAGGAGCAGTTCTTC. The genes are TRBV6-9 and TRBJ2-5; 7 positions match TRBD2. The better agreement between TRBJ2-1 and the DNA end casts doubt on the J call. CDR3 length: 18 residues. CDR1 and CDR2 (germline): MNHGY, SVAAGI.

The rearrangement uses TRBV27 and TRBJ2-1; 8 bases are a match to TRBD1. There are 16 residues in the CDR3. J gave up 4 bases and V 5 bases, and 10 bases lay outside the gene matches. Germline V gene lookup returns CDR1 MNHEY and CDR2 SMNVEV (reference sequence). This CDR3 reads CASSPDGDRMYNEQFF. CDR3 DNA: TGTGCCAGCAGTCCCGATGGGGACAGGATGTACAATGAGCAGTTCTTC.

The CDR3 loop reads CASLPTYSGLAGVTDTQYF. The CDR3, as DNA: TGTGCCAGCCTACCAACCTACTCGGGACTAGCGGGAGTAACAGATACGCAGTATTTT. V gene TRBV6-6 combines with J gene TRBJ2-3, with 14 bases lining up with TRBD2. The V segment lost 8 bases and the J segment 3 bases; nucleotides outside the gene matches: 16. CDR1 is MNHNY and CDR2 is SVGAGI in the germline V gene (reference sequence). The CDR3 has 19 amino acids.

About this clonotype itself: An end of the junction does not agree with germline; a read error may underlie this. The chain recombines TRBV6-1 with TRBJ2-3; 7 bases match TRBD1. Germline CDR1 MNHNS, CDR2 SASEGT. The CDR3 is 16 residues long. The CDR3: CASSDYGTVTYNEQFF. CDR3 coding DNA: TGTGCCAGCAGTGATTATGGGACAGTCACTTACAATGAGCAGTTCTTT.

This clonotype is labeled medium-sized. The V call is TRBV12-3 or TRBV12-4, the J call TRBJ2-7; TRBD2 might be the D (6 bases). CDR3 size: 15 residues. V was shortened by 5 bases and J by 0 bases, with 14 bases between the two germline ends. CDR3 nucleotides: TGTGCCAGCAGTCGGGACTCTGGGAGCTCCTACGAGCAGTACTTC. Translating it yields CASSRDSGSSYEQYF.

This clonotype is judged medium-sized. The genes are TRBV6-6 and TRBJ2-1, with TRBD2 matching 10 bases. With 0 bases clipped from V and 8 bases from J, the junction kept 4 bases outside the gene matches. Germline CDR1 is MNHNY and CDR2 is SVGAGI (reference sequence). The CDR3 is 15 residues long. For the CDR3, the DNA is TGTGCCAGCAGTTACTCCAGCGGGGGGGTCCATGAGCAGTTCTTC. Translated, it gives CASSYSSGGVHEQFF.

The rearrangement links TRBV5-1 to TRBJ2-4, with D possibly TRBD1 on 6 matching bases. The CDR3 consists of 16 residues. Per the germline V gene, CDR1 is SGHRS and CDR2 is YFSETQ. V gave up 0 bases and J gave up 13 bases, with 23 bases separating them. Here the CDR3 DNA reads TGCGCCAGCAGCTTGGGCGACAGGAGTTTTACGGATGAGCAGTACTTC. It encodes CASSLGDRSFTDEQYF.

A single count supports this clonotype. The V gene is TRBV12-3 or TRBV12-4, the J gene TRBJ2-1; tentative D call: TRBD1 (5 bases). This CDR3 contains 15 residues. Trimming took off 3 bases at V and 5 bases at J, with 14 bases between the two ends. DNA of the CDR3: TGTGCCAGCAGTTTCTTAAGGCAGGGAAACAATGAGCAGTTCTTC. Translation: CASSFLRQGNNEQFF.

By sample share, this clonotype is medium-sized. DNA for the CDR3: TGTGCCAGCAGTGAAGGTCGGCTTGAGCAGTTCTTC. It is translated as CASSEGRLEQFF. The V call is TRBV25-1, the J call TRBJ2-1; no definite D call. Germline V gene lookup returns CDR1 MGHDK and CDR2 SYGVNS. CDR3 length: 12 amino acids. V was trimmed by 2 bases and J by 9 bases, leaving 8 bases between them.

This clonotype was counted a few times. The chain carries TRBV11-3 and TRBJ2-1; D is perhaps TRBD1 (5 bases). CDR3 length equals 13 residues. V shed 4 bases and J shed 10 bases, with 14 bases lying between them. The germline V gene encodes CDR1 SGHNT and CDR2 YENEEA. CDR3 loop: CASSSGHRYEQFF. In nucleotides, the CDR3 is TGTGCCAGCAGCTCTGGACACCGCTACGAGCAGTTCTTC.

The J gene is TRBJ2-1, the V gene TRBV12-3 or TRBV12-4, with 9 bases aligning to TRBD2. This CDR3 comprises 15 residues. After removal of 3 bases from V and 6 bases from J, the junction contained 6 bases not matched to a gene. The CDR3 DNA reads as TGTGCCAGCAGTTTGGCGGGAGGGAAAACCAATGAGCAGTTCTTC. It yields the protein CASSLAGGKTNEQFF.

This clonotype qualifies as medium-sized (0.01 to 0.1%). The V call is TRBV7-6, the J call TRBJ2-5, with TRBD2 as a possible D gene (6 bases). Trimming stripped 1 base from V and 11 bases from J, with 17 bases between. The CDR3 covers 14 residues. CDR1 is SGHVS, CDR2 FNYEAQ, per germline. The CDR3 region has the DNA TGTGCCAGCAGCTTAGAGGTGGTTATAGCGGAACAGTACTTC. Residues: CASSLEVVIAEQYF.